Listed here are 9 T cell receptor beta chains from one sample, sequenced in a study of shared clonotypes between healthy human individuals. Profiled with immunoSEQ multiplex PCR; TCRdb holds only in-frame clones, not every one. Here the sample spans 2 million to 2.5 million clones, 85% to 95% being singletons. Sequenced input: naive CD4+ T cells from PBMCs. Subset reported: CD45RA+ positively selected. The receptor set was obtained from a man in his late teens or twenties in good health. Some clones in this sample may be carry-over from other donors' samples.

This clone was seen only once. The chain carries TRBV5-4 and TRBJ2-2, with D perhaps assigned TRBD1 or TRBD2 (5 bases each). V lost 0 bases, J lost 1 base, and 10 bases lay in between. Germline CDR1 and CDR2: SGHNT and YYREEE (reference sequence). The CDR3 consists of 16 residues. The CDR3 bases are TGTGCCAGCAGCTTGGTGGGACGCCTGAACACCGGGGAGCTGTTTTTT. This gives the protein CASSLVGRLNTGELFF.

The V and J genes are TRBV19 and TRBJ1-3, with D maybe TRBD1 (6 bases). With 5 bases removed from V and 0 bases from J, the gap between germline ends came to 14 bases. The V gene's germline CDR1 is LNHDA and CDR2 SQIVND (reference sequence). The CDR3 extends over 16 amino acids. CDR3 protein: CASSLRTADSGNTIYF. The DNA for the CDR3 is TGTGCCAGTAGTCTGCGGACAGCCGACTCTGGAAACACCATATATTTT.

This rearrangement joins TRBV11-2 to TRBJ1-1; maybe TRBD1 (6 bases). CDR1 SGHAT and CDR2 FQNNGV come from the germline V gene. The CDR3 runs 15 residues. Trimming shortened V by 2 bases and J by 2 bases, and 12 bases separated the two germline ends. The DNA of the CDR3 is TGTGCCAGCAGCTTATTCCCCGGGGGCAACACTGAAGCTTTCTTT. Protein sequence: CASSLFPGGNTEAFF.

The rearrangement joins TRBV5-8 to TRBJ2-3, with D perhaps being TRBD1 or TRBD2 (5 bases each). Trimming shortened V by 3 bases and J by 10 bases, and 21 bases separated the two germline ends. Germline V gene sequence: CDR1 SGHTS, CDR2 YDEGEE. This CDR3 region has 15 residues. The CDR3 loop reads CASSYDGTANRAQYF. The CDR3, as DNA: TGTGCCAGCAGCTATGACGGGACCGCCAACAGAGCGCAGTATTTT.

The J gene is TRBJ1-1, the V gene TRBV28; D is unclear. Germline V lookup: CDR1 MDHEN, CDR2 SYDVKM. This CDR3 has 11 amino acids. V was pared by 7 bases and J by 8 bases, with 11 bases between. In DNA form, the CDR3 reads TGTGCCAGCACCAATTCCAGGGAAGCTTTCTTT. Translation gives CASTNSREAFF.

V and J are TRBV7-2 and TRBJ2-1, with a tentative D call TRBD1 (6 bases). The CDR3 totals 15 residues. The V gene lost 0 bases and the J gene lost 6 bases, with 12 bases spanning the gap. Germline assignment: CDR1 SGHTA and CDR2 FQGNSA. CDR3 in amino acids: CASSLAPRTANEQFF. The CDR3 nucleotides read TGTGCCAGCAGCTTAGCTCCAAGGACAGCCAATGAGCAGTTCTTC.

The chain links TRBV5-5 to TRBJ1-4; maybe TRBD1 (5 bases). CDR1 is SGHKS, CDR2 YYEKEE, per germline (reference sequence). V was pared by 6 bases and J by 10 bases, with 22 bases between. This CDR3 region has 15 residues. For the CDR3, the DNA is TGTGCCAGCACCCCATCCGGGACTGCTTGGACAAAACTGTTTTTT. Amino acid sequence: CASTPSGTAWTKLFF.

V gene TRBV29-1 combines with J gene TRBJ2-3, with 15 bases aligning to TRBD2. The CDR3 contains 15 residues. Germline V gene sequence: CDR1 SQVTM, CDR2 ANQGSEA. Trimming removed 3 bases from V and 3 bases from J; junction bases left unmatched: 1. The CDR3, as DNA: TGCAGCGTTGAGGGACTAGCGGGAGGAACAGATACGCAGTATTTT. Encoded protein: CSVEGLAGGTDTQYF.

The rearrangement joins TRBV4-3 to TRBJ2-3; maybe TRBD2 (6 bases). CDR1 and CDR2 from the germline V gene are LGHNA and YSLEER. V lost 3 bases and J lost 4, with 23 bases in between. The CDR3 has 18 residues. CDR3 nucleotides: TGCGCCAGCAGCCACATTGTCGTGCGGGGCCCGGGTTCAGATACGCAGTATTTT. As protein: CASSHIVVRGPGSDTQYF.